The next 29 T cell receptor beta chains were all read from a single sample in a study of T cell responses to AZD1222 COVID-19 vaccine. The data were produced by immunoSEQ multiplex PCR, yet TCRdb's version contains in-frame clones alone and is incomplete. The sample records fewer than 200,000 clones, approximately 86% being singletons. The material was peripheral blood, obtained 28 days after the second AZD1222 dose. These receptors were collected from an adult who received the AZD1222 COVID-19 vaccine.

The chain combines TRBV25-1 with TRBJ1-2; 7 bases agree with TRBD1. The CDR3 spans 15 residues. Germline values: CDR1 MGHDK, CDR2 SYGVNS. Trimming took 6 bases from V and 4 from J; bases not matched to a gene: 11. For the CDR3, the DNA is TGTGCCAGCAGAGAGACAGGGTCGGATGTCTATGGCTACACCTTC. Residues: CASRETGSDVYGYTF.

The CDR3 reads CASGVGVGNSPLHF. CDR3 bases: TGTGCCTCTGGAGTCGGGGTTGGTAATTCACCCCTCCACTTT. The chain joins TRBV30 to TRBJ1-6; D uncertain. This CDR3 has 14 amino acids. Looked up from germline, CDR1 is GTSNPN and CDR2 is SVGIG (reference sequence). V lost 7 bases, J lost 6 bases, and 16 bases lay in between.

CDR3 DNA: TGTGCCAGCAGTGAAGCCCGGGTCACCCAGTACTTC. It specifies CASSEARVTQYF. This chain links TRBV2 with TRBJ2-5; the D is unclear. This CDR3 has 12 residues. V lost 0 bases to trimming and J lost 8 bases, with 7 bases between them. Germline CDR1 is SNHLY and CDR2 is FYNNEI.

This clone occurred once. CDR3 residues: CASTGGLNTGELFF. The CDR3 region has the DNA TGTGCCAGCACGGGAGGCCTGAACACCGGGGAGCTGTTTTTT. The rearrangement uses TRBV6-5 and TRBJ2-2; 7 nucleotides match TRBD2. The germline CDR1 and CDR2 sequences are MNHEY and SVGAGI. The CDR3 contains 14 residues. Trimming at V came to 7 bases and at J to 1 base, leaving 3 bases not matched to a gene.

The chain has TRBV19 and TRBJ1-5; tentatively, D is TRBD1 (6 bases). From germline, CDR1 is LNHDA and CDR2 SQIVND (reference sequence). Trimming left V 6 bases short and J 1 base short, with 16 bases between. CDR3 length: 16 residues. CDR3 DNA sequence: TGTGCCAGTAGACGAAGGGGGAGGATCAGCAATCAGCCCCAGCATTTT. Its translation: CASRRRGRISNQPQHF.

The V and J genes are TRBV5-4 and TRBJ2-5; D is undetermined. The CDR3 loop spans 17 amino acids. Trimming pared 0 bases from V and 4 bases from J, leaving 19 bases between. CDR1 is SGHNT and CDR2 is YYREEE in the germline V gene (reference sequence). The CDR3 reads CASSLGATYSKGETQYF. CDR3 bases: TGTGCCAGCAGCTTGGGAGCGACCTACTCCAAGGGAGAGACCCAGTACTTC.

This clone was seen more than once but under ten times. The chain links TRBV19 to TRBJ2-3, with 7 bases lining up with TRBD1. With V trimmed by 7 bases and J by 5 bases, 9 bases remained unmatched. The CDR3 is 14 amino acids. CDR1 and CDR2 (germline): LNHDA, SQIVND (reference sequence). The CDR3 coding sequence is TGTGCCAGTAAACTTAGACAGGGACGAGATACGCAGTATTTT. Protein product: CASKLRQGRDTQYF.

The chain is built from TRBV7-9 and TRBJ2-3; D is unresolved. The CDR3 spans 11 residues. Germline V gives CDR1 SEHNR, CDR2 FQNEAQ (reference sequence). Trimming took 3 bases from V and 5 from J, leaving 3 bases between them. The CDR3 DNA follows: TGTGCCAGCAGCTTCGGAGATACGCAGTATTTT. This translates into CASSFGDTQYF.

The V call is TRBV14, the J call TRBJ1-2; unclear D gene. V dropped 6 bases and J dropped 5 bases, with 10 bases sitting between them. In germline, CDR1 is SGHDN, CDR2 FVKESK. This CDR3 is 12 amino acids long. This CDR3 reads CASSPKEYGYTF. The CDR3 DNA reads as TGTGCCAGCAGTCCTAAGGAGTATGGCTACACCTTC. The whole variable domain, filled in from reference TRBV14 and TRBJ1-2, reads EAGVTQFPSHSVIEKGQTVTLRCDPISGHDNLYWYRRVMGKEIKFLLHFVKESKQDESGMPNNRFLAERTGGTYSTLKVQPAELEDSGVYFCASSPKEYGYTFGSGTRLTVV.

The chain combines TRBV18 with TRBJ1-2; D not certain. The CDR3 runs to 14 residues. Germline V CDR1 and CDR2: KGHSH, LQKENI. V was shortened by 0 bases and J by 3 bases, with 8 bases between the two germline ends. Here the CDR3 reads CASSPPDSYYGYTF. DNA of the CDR3: TGTGCCAGCTCACCACCGGATTCTTACTATGGCTACACCTTC.

This chain uses TRBV5-6 with TRBJ2-2, with 9 bases lining up with TRBD2. Germline values: CDR1 SGHDT, CDR2 YYEEEE. Unmatched junction bases numbered 9, after V lost 0 bases and J lost 3 bases. The CDR3 consists of 18 residues. CDR3 coding DNA: TGTGCCAGCAGCTTGGCCGTTTTAGCGGGGGCGCACACCGGGGAGCTGTTTTTT. This sequence encodes CASSLAVLAGAHTGELFF.

This clone qualifies as medium-sized. V and J are TRBV12-3 or TRBV12-4 and TRBJ1-2, with 7 bases that match TRBD1. This CDR3 has 13 amino acids. V shed 10 bases and J 3 bases; nucleotides not matched to a gene: 8. The CDR3 loop reads CATRPTGYYGYTF. In nucleotides, the CDR3 is TGTGCCACCAGACCGACAGGGTACTATGGCTACACCTTC.

This chain's CDR3 is CASSSRTGNTEAFF. The CDR3 bases are TGTGCCAGCAGCTCCAGGACAGGGAACACTGAAGCTTTCTTT. V gene TRBV7-8 combines with J gene TRBJ1-1, with TRBD1 identical over 7 bases. V trimming: 4 bases; J trimming: 1 base; junction bases outside the gene matches: 3. The germline V gene has CDR1 SGHVS and CDR2 FQNEAQ. The CDR3 sequence is 14 residues long. The complete variable domain, with remaining parts taken from reference TRBV7-8 and TRBJ1-1, reads GAGVSQSPRYKVAKRGQDVALRCDPISGHVSLFWYQQALGQGPEFLTYFQNEAQLDKSGLPSDRFFAERPEGSVSTLKIQRTQQEDSAVYLCASSSRTGNTEAFFGQGTRLTVV.

The rearrangement uses TRBV7-2 and TRBJ1-4; no clear D. The CDR3 covers 15 residues. Germline-derived CDR1 and CDR2 are SGHTA and FQGNSA. The V and J ends lost 2 bases and 8 bases respectively, with 15 bases between them. This CDR3 reads CASSLIGRQAEKLFF. In DNA form, the CDR3 reads TGTGCCAGCAGCTTAATCGGGCGTCAGGCAGAAAAACTGTTTTTT. The whole variable domain, filled in from reference TRBV7-2 and TRBJ1-4, reads GAGVSQSPSNKVTEKGKDVELRCDPISGHTALYWYRQSLGQGLEFLIYFQGNSAPDKSGLPSDRFSAERTGGSVSTLTIQRTQQEDSAVYLCASSLIGRQAEKLFFGSGTQLSVL.

The V call is TRBV9, the J call TRBJ2-1, with D tentatively TRBD2 (5 bases). V gave up 4 bases and J gave up 7 bases, with 18 bases separating them. Germline assignment: CDR1 SGDLS and CDR2 YYNGEE. The CDR3 runs 15 residues. The DNA for the CDR3 is TGTGCCAGCAGCCCCAGGCCGATTAGCGAAAATGAGCAGTTCTTC. Amino acids: CASSPRPISENEQFF.

The chain employs TRBV7-2 and TRBJ1-1; D is perhaps TRBD1 (5 bases). This CDR3 has 14 amino acids. Trimming took off 0 bases at V and 1 base at J, with 6 bases between the two ends. The germline gives CDR1 SGHTA, CDR2 FQGNSA. CDR3 bases: TGTGCCAGCAGCTTAGCCGGGACGAACACTGAAGCTTTCTTT. Its translation: CASSLAGTNTEAFF.

The chain couples TRBV6-2 or TRBV6-3 to TRBJ2-7, with 12 nucleotides matching TRBD2. V shed 0 bases, J shed 0 bases, and the junction held 3 bases outside the gene matches. Germline V lookup: CDR1 MNHEY, CDR2 SVGEGT. The CDR3 contains 17 residues. CDR3 protein: CASSYSRLAGASYEQYF. In DNA, the CDR3 is TGTGCCAGCAGTTACTCCCGACTAGCGGGGGCCTCCTACGAGCAGTACTTC.

The chain is built from TRBV15 and TRBJ2-7; 8 positions match TRBD2. J was trimmed by 2 bases and V by 7 bases; bases with no gene match: 4. The V gene's germline CDR1 is LNHNV and CDR2 YYDKDF (reference sequence). CDR3 length: 13 residues. The CDR3, as DNA: TGTGCCACCAACAGCGGGGGTACCTACGAGCAGTACTTC. As protein: CATNSGGTYEQYF.

V is TRBV5-1 and J is TRBJ1-1; D is ambiguous. Germline values: CDR1 SGHRS, CDR2 YFSETQ. V lost 2 bases, J lost 2 bases, and 7 bases lay in between. The CDR3 contains 13 residues. The CDR3 region has the DNA TGCGCCAGCAGCTTAGAGGCCAACACTGAAGCTTTCTTT. It is translated as CASSLEANTEAFF. Looking up the rest from reference TRBV5-1 and TRBJ1-1 gives the full variable domain: KAGVTQTPRYLIKTRGQQVTLSCSPISGHRSVSWYQQTPGQGLQFLFEYFSETQRNKGNFPGRFSGRQFSNSRSEMNVSTLELGDSALYLCASSLEANTEAFFGQGTRLTVV.

This chain joins TRBV18 and TRBJ1-2; 7 nucleotides agree with TRBD1. Germline loops: CDR1 KGHSH, CDR2 LQKENI. The trim removed 2 bases at V and 4 bases at J, leaving 4 bases unmatched. The CDR3 sequence is 14 residues long. CDR3 sequence reads: CASSPDRVRYGYTF. The CDR3 region has the DNA TGTGCCAGCTCACCAGACAGGGTCCGCTATGGCTACACCTTC.

A single count supports this clone. The CDR3 nucleotides are TGTGCCAGCAGCTTATTCCGACAGGCAGATACGCAGTATTTT. Translated: CASSLFRQADTQYF. The J gene is TRBJ2-3, the V gene TRBV11-3; TRBD1 might be the D (6 bases). Per germline, CDR1 SGHNT and CDR2 YENEEA. The V end was cut by 2 bases, the J end by 4 bases, with 10 bases between. This CDR3 spans 14 amino acids.

This clone has only a few counts. The rearrangement links TRBV9 to TRBJ2-1; TRBD2 matches at 10 bases. Germline V gene sequence: CDR1 SGDLS, CDR2 YYNGEE. This CDR3 region has 16 residues. Germline trimming cut 1 base from V and 4 bases from J; bases unmatched to any gene: 5. CDR3: CASSVLAGAEYNEQFF. In nucleotides, the CDR3 is TGTGCCAGCAGCGTACTAGCGGGGGCGGAATACAATGAGCAGTTCTTC.

The rearrangement links TRBV5-1 to TRBJ2-2, with 7 bases lining up with TRBD1. The CDR3 has 16 residues. V was clipped by 1 base and J by 4 bases; unmatched bases: 7. CDR1 SGHRS and CDR2 YFSETQ come from the germline V gene. CDR3 residues: CASSLSGTVITGELFF. As DNA, the CDR3 is TGCGCCAGCAGCTTGTCCGGGACAGTTATCACCGGGGAGCTGTTTTTT.

The chain combines TRBV10-3 with TRBJ1-1; D might be TRBD1 (6 bases). Between the trimmed V and J ends, which lost 4 bases and 6 bases, there was a span of 9 bases. CDR1 is ENHRY, CDR2 SYGVKD, per germline. The CDR3 contains 12 residues. As DNA, the CDR3 is TGTGCCATCAGTGCAGGGGTCCCTGAAGCTTTCTTT. This codes for CAISAGVPEAFF.

The gene calls are TRBV28 and TRBJ1-2; 10 bases agree with TRBD1. The length of the CDR3 is 16 residues. The V gene's germline CDR1 is MDHEN and CDR2 SYDVKM. Trimming at V came to 3 bases and at J to 7 bases, leaving 11 bases not matched to a gene. CDR3 nucleotides: TGTGCCAGCAGTTTGGCGACAGGGGGCAGCTTCGGTGGCTACACCTTC. Translated: CASSLATGGSFGGYTF.

The chain has TRBV7-8 and TRBJ2-2, with 7 nucleotides matching TRBD1. CDR3 size: 16 residues. Germline CDR1 is SGHVS and CDR2 is FQNEAQ. Losses at the gene ends were 5 bases for V and 7 bases for J; bases not matched to a gene: 13. The CDR3 region has the DNA TGTGCCAGCAGCCCGGGTCCACAGGGGACGGGCGGGGAGCTGTTTTTT. Protein sequence: CASSPGPQGTGGELFF.

The chain carries TRBV23-1 and TRBJ2-7; possibly TRBD1 or TRBD2 for D (7 bases each). TRBV23-1 is an ORF, and what it does is uncertain. The V end lost 3 bases, the J end lost 3 bases, and 15 bases lay between the germline ends. This CDR3 has 15 residues. In DNA form, the CDR3 reads TGCGCCAGCAGTCAGGCGACAGGGAGGGGCTACGAGCAGTACTTC. It specifies CASSQATGRGYEQYF.

The chain joins TRBV29-1 to TRBJ2-1, with D hard to call. Germline V lookup: CDR1 SQVTM, CDR2 ANQGSEA. This CDR3 region has 11 residues. Trimming shortened V by 4 bases and J by 5 bases, and 6 bases separated the two germline ends. The CDR3 region is CSVGTDNEQFF. The DNA for the CDR3 is TGCAGCGTTGGTACCGACAATGAGCAGTTCTTC.

The chain employs TRBV21-1 and TRBJ2-3; the table's D call, TRBD1, was not checked against the DNA. TRBV21-1 is a known pseudogene. There are 17 residues in the CDR3. DNA of the CDR3: TGTGCCAGCAGCACCCAGGGGGCTTTTTTTGGCGCAGATACGCAGTATTTT. Translation gives CASSTQGAFFGADTQYF.